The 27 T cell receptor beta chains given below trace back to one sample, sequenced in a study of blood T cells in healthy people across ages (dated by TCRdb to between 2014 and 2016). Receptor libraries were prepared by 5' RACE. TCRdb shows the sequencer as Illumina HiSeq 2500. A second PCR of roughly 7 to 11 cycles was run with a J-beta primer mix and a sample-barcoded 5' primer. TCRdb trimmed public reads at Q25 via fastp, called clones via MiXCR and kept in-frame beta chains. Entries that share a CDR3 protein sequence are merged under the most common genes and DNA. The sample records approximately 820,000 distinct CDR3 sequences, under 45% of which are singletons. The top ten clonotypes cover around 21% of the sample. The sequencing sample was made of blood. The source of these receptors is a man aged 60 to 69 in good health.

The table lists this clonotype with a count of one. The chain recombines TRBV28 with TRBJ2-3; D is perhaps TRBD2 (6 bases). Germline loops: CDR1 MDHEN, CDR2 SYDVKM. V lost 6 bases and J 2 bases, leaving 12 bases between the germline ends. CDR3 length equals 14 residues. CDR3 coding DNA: TGTGCCAGCAGCAATAGCGGTTACACAGATACGCAGTATTTT. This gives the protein CASSNSGYTDTQYF.

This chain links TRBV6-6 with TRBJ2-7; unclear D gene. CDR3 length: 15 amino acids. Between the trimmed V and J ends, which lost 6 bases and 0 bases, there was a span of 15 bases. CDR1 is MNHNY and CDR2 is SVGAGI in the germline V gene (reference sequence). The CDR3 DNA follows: TGTGCCAGCAGCCGTTCGGCGGTGAGCTCCTACGAGCAGTACTTC. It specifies CASSRSAVSSYEQYF.

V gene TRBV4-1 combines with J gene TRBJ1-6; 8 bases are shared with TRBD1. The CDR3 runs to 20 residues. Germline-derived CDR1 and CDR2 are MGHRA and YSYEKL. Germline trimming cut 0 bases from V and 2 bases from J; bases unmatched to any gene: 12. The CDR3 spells CASSQEWDRRVRTYNSPLHF. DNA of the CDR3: TGCGCCAGCAGCCAAGAGTGGGACAGGAGGGTCAGGACCTATAATTCACCCCTCCACTTT.

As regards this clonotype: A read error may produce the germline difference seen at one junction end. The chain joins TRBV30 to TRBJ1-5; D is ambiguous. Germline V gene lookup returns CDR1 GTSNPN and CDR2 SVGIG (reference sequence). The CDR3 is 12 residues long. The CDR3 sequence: CAGSRGNQPQHF. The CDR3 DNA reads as TGTGCCGGGAGTCGAGGAAATCAGCCCCAGCATTTT.

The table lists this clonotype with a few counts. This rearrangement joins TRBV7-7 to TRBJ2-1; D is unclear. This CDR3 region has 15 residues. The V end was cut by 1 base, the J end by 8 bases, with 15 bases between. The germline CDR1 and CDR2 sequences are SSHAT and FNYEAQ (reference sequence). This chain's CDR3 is CASSLGQDRIYEQFF. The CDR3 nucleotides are TGTGCCAGCAGCTTAGGGCAGGATAGAATATATGAGCAGTTCTTC. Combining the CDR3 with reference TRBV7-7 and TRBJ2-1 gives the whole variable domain GAGVSQSPRYKVTKRGQDVTLRCDPISSHATLYWYQQALGQGPEFLTYFNYEAQPDKSGLPSDRFSAERPEGSISTLTIQRTEQRDSAMYRCASSLGQDRIYEQFFGPGTRLTVL.

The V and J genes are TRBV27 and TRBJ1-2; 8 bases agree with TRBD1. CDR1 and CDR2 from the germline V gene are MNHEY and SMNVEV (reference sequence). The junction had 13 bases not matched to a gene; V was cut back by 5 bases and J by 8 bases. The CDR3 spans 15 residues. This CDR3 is CASSQKSQGAGGYTF. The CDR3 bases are TGTGCCAGCAGTCAAAAATCGCAGGGGGCGGGAGGCTACACCTTC.

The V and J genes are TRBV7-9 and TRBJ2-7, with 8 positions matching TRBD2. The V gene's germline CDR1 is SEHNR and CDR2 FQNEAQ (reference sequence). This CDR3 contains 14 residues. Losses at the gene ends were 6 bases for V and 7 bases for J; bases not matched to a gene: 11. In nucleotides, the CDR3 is TGTGCCAGCAGTCCCCCAGCGGGGGTTGAGGAGCAGTACTTC. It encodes CASSPPAGVEEQYF.

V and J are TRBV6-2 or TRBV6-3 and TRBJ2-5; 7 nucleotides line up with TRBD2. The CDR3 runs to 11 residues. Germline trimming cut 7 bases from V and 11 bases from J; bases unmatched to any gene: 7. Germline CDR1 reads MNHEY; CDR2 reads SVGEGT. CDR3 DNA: TGTGCCAGCATGCAATACGGGGGGCAGTACTTC. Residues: CASMQYGGQYF.

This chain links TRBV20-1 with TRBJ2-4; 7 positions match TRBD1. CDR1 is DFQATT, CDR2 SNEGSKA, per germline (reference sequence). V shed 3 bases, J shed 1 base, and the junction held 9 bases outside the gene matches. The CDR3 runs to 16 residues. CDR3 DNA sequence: TGCAGTGCTAGCCAGACAGGGCCATCGGCCAAAAACATTCAGTACTTC. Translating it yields CSASQTGPSAKNIQYF.

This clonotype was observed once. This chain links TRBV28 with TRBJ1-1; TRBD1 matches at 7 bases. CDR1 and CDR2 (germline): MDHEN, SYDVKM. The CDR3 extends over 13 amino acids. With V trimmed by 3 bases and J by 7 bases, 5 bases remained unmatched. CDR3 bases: TGTGCCAGCAGTTTCGGGGACAGATTTGAAGCTTTCTTT. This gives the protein CASSFGDRFEAFF.

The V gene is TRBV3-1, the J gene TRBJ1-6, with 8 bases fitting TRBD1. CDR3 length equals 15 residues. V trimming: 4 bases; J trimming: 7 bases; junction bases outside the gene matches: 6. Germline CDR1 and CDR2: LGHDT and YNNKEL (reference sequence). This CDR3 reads CASSLRTGLNSPLHF. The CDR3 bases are TGTGCCAGCAGCCTCCGGACAGGGCTGAATTCACCCCTCCACTTT.

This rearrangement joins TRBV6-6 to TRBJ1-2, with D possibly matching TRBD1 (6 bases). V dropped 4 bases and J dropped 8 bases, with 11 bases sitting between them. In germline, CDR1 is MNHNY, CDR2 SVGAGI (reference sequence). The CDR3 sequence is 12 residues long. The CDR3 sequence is CASSSGEVGYTF. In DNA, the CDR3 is TGTGCCAGCAGTTCAGGGGAGGTCGGCTACACCTTC.

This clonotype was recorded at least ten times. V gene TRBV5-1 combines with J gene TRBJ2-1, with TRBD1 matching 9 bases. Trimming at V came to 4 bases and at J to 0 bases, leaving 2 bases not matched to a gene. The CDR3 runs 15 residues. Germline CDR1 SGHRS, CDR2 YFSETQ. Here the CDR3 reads CASSPGQGSYNEQFF. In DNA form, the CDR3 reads TGCGCCAGCAGCCCGGGACAGGGCTCCTACAATGAGCAGTTCTTC.

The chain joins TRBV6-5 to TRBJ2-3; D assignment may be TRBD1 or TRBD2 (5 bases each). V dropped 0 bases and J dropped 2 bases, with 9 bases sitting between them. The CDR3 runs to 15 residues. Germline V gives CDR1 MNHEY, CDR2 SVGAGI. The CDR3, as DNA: TGTGCCAGCAGTTACTCGAGAGGGGACACAGATACGCAGTATTTT. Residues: CASSYSRGDTDTQYF.

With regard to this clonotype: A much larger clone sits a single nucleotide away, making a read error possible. CDR3 loop: CASRFAGTNSEQFF. In nucleotides, the CDR3 is TGTGCCAGCCGTTTTGCGGGAACGAACAGTGAGCAGTTCTTC. The chain links TRBV3-1 to TRBJ2-1; D is possibly TRBD2 (6 bases). Trimming stripped 8 bases from V and 9 bases from J, with 20 bases between. The CDR3 runs to 14 residues. From germline, CDR1 is LGHDT and CDR2 YNNKEL (reference sequence).

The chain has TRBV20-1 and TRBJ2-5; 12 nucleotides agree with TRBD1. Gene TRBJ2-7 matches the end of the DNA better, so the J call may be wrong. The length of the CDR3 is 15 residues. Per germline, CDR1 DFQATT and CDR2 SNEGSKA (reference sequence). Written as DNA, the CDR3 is TGCAGTGCTAGCCACCGGGACAGGGGGCAATACGAGCAGTACTTC. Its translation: CSASHRDRGQYEQYF.

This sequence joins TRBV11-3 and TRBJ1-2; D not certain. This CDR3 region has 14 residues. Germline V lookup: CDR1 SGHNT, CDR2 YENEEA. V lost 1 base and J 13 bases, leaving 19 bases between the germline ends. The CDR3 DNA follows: TGTGCCAGCAGCTTAGGGCCTGGGGAGAATAGCTGCACCTTC. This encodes CASSLGPGENSCTF.

The DNA of the CDR3 is TGTGCCAGCAACTATATCAATGAGCAGTTCTTC. It codes for CASNYINEQFF. V usage is TRBV21-1 and J usage is TRBJ2-1. TRBV21-1 is an annotated pseudogene. The CDR3 has 11 amino acids.

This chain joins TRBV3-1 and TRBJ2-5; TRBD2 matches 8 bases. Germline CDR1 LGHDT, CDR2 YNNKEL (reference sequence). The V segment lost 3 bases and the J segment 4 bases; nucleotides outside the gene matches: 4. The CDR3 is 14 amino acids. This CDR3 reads CASSHWTSRETQYF. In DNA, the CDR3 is TGTGCCAGCAGCCATTGGACTAGCCGAGAGACCCAGTACTTC.

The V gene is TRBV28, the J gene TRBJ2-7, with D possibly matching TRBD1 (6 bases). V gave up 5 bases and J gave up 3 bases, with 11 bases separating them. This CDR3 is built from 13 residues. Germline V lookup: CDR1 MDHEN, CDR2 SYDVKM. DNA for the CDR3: TGTGCCAGCAGTAAAGGGACAAGCTACGAGCAGTACTTC. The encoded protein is CASSKGTSYEQYF.

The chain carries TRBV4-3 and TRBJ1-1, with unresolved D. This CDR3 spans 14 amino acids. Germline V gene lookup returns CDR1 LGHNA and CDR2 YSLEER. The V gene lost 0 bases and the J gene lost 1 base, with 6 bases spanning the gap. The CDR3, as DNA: TGCGCCAGCAGCCAAGATACCAGGAACACTGAAGCTTTCTTT. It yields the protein CASSQDTRNTEAFF.

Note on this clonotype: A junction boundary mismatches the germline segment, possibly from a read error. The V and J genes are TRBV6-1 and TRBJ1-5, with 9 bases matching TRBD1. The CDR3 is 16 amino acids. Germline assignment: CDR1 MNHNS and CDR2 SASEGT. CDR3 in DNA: TGTGCCAACAGTGCCCGGGGACAGGGAACAATCTTTCCCCAGCATTTT. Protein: CANSARGQGTIFPQHF.

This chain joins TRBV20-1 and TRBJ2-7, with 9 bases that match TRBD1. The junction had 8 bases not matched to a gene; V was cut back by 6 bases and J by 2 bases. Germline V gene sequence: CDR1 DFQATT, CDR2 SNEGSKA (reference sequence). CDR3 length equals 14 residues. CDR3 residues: CSADTGQGPYEQYF. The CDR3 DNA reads TGCAGTGCAGATACGGGACAGGGACCCTACGAGCAGTACTTC.

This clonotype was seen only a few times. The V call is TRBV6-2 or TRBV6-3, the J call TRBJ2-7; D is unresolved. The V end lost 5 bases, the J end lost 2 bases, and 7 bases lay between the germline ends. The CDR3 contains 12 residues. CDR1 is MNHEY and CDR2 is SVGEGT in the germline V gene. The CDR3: CASSTRTYEQYF. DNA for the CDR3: TGTGCCAGCAGTACGCGGACCTACGAGCAGTACTTC.

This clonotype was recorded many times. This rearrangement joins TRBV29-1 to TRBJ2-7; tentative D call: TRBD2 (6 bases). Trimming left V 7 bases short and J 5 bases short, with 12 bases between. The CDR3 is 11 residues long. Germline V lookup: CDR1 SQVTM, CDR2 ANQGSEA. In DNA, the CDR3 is TGCAGCGGGGGACTCCTAAACGAGCAGTACTTC. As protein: CSGGLLNEQYF.

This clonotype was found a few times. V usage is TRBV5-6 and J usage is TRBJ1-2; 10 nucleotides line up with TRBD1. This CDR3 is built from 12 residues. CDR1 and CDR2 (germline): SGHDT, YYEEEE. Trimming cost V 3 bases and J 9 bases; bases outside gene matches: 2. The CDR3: CASSWTGGSYTF. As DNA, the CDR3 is TGTGCCAGCAGCTGGACAGGGGGAAGCTACACCTTC. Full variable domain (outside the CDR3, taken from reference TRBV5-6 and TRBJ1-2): DAGVTQSPTHLIKTRGQQVTLRCSPKSGHDTVSWYQQALGQGPQFIFQYYEEEERQRGNFPDRFSGHQFPNYSSELNVNALLLGDSALYLCASSWTGGSYTFGSGTRLTVV.

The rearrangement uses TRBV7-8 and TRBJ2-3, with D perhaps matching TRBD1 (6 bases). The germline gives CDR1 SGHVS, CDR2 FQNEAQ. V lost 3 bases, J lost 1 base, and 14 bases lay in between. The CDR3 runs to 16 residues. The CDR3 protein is CASSFSRGRGTDTQYF. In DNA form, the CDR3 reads TGTGCCAGCAGCTTTAGCAGGGGACGGGGCACAGATACGCAGTATTTT.